This T cell receptor beta chain derives from a study of blood T cells in healthy people across ages (dated by TCRdb to about 2015). General notes on the study: In model experiments, template switching captured roughly one uniquely barcoded TCR beta cDNA molecule for every two T cells. To track age-related changes in TCR beta repertoire diversity, the study relied on deep sequencing normalized with unique cDNA molecular identifiers. Donors were grouped into four age groups: young (average approximately 15 years), middle-aged (approximately 41), aged (roughly 67) and long-lived (about 82). To avoid experimental bias, donors of different ages were distributed randomly across sequencing lanes. The study analyzed two additional independent replicas of 1 million unique cDNA reads from the same blood draw for two donors, one aged 18 to 30 and one aged 80 or older. The full study reports these points: Since profiling was done on bulk unsorted PBMCs, naive and antigen-experienced compartments could not be conclusively compared. Observed TCR beta diversity correlated strongly with the percentage of naive T cells measured by flow cytometry. Compared with the aged group, the long-lived group had more naive CD4+ T cells, fewer expanded clones and increased TCR diversity, a pattern suggesting age selection. As age increased, observed TCR beta diversity per million T cells dropped in a roughly linear way, and a significant reduction was already evident by age roughly 40. Estimates of total diversity based on one million sequenced T cells were considered lower bounds and underestimates. Donor CMV infection status was unknown, potentially confounding age-related changes in expanded clonotypes.

This clonotype has a handful of counts. Its antigen is unknown. Base-call qualities are not available, and no considerably larger clone is one nucleotide away. Preparation of the library involved 5' RACE. Sequenced using an Illumina HiSeq 2500. A second PCR of roughly 7 to 11 cycles was performed with a sample-barcoded 5' primer and a J-beta primer mix. A unique molecular identifier was introduced onto each TCR beta cDNA molecule by a template-switch 5' adaptor carrying 12 random nucleotides. Each sample yielded at least 2.5 million CDR3-containing paired-end reads. First-strand cDNA synthesis was performed from all RNA using the Mint cDNA synthesis kit, with priming by a TRBC-specific oligonucleotide. Following uracil-DNA glycosylase treatment, a first 18-cycle PCR with universal primers M1SS and BC2_uni_R was performed on all cDNA. Per the original workflow: For normalization, 1 million high-quality reads were randomly selected from each sample, with every read carrying a distinct molecular identifier. Instead of being binned into consensus sequences, reads that shared molecular identifiers were thrown out. MiTCR, run with a Q25 quality threshold and the strictest error-elimination algorithm, handled CDR3 identification, clonotype clustering and error correction. Lower-bound total TCR beta diversity was estimated with a nonparametric unseen species model using Euler transformation. TCRdb redid the processing of the public reads, applying fastp at Q25 and MiXCR, and retained in-frame beta chains. Each CDR3 protein gets just one entry, which takes the most common genes and DNA from the rows behind it. The V and J calls here are based on TCRdb, not the publication. A total of fewer than 950,000 distinct CDR3 sequences appear in this sample, 30% to 45% of them only once. The top ten hold 13% of the sample.

The germline V gene encodes CDR1 SNHLY and CDR2 FYNNEI. V lost 2 bases and J lost 5 bases; the stretch between them is 11 bases long. Spanning cysteine to phenylalanine, the CDR3 consists of 14 amino acids. Left in the record is the CDR3 DNA by itself, 42 bases read in frame from the first base. The 39 donors, aged roughly 6 to 95 years, were systemically healthy Caucasian individuals from Russia. Ten milliliters of peripheral blood were drawn from each donor into EDTA-treated Vacutainer tubes. PBMCs were isolated by Ficoll-Paque density-gradient centrifugation, with at least 7 million obtained per sample. Total RNA was extracted from PBMCs with Trizol reagent, with at least 6 micrograms obtained per sample. For every donor, flow cytometry on a PBMC aliquot measured the percentage of naive CD45RAhigh/CD27high T cells.

The V and J segments used are TRBV2 and TRBJ2-3, and TRBD1 may be the D gene, going by 6 matching bases. The clonotype was recovered from a man aged 18 to 35 in good health. The material sequenced was blood. The CDR3 loop reads CASSENRDQDTQYF. The sequence in DNA is TGTGCCAGCAGTGAAAACAGGGATCAAGATACGCAGTATTTT.